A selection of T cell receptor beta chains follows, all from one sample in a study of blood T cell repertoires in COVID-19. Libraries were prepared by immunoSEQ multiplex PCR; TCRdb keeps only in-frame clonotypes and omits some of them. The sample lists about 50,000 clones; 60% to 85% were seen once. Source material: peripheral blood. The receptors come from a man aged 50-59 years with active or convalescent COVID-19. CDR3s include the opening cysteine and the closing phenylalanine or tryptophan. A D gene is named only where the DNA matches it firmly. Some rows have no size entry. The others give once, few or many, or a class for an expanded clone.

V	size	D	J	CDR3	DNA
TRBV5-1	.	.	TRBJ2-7	CASSLRAPTVQRLYEQYF	TGCGCCAGCAGCTTGAGGGCCCCGACAGTCCAACGTCTCTACGAGCAGTACTTC
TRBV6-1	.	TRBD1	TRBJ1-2	CASSEDRAASYGYTF	TGTGCCAGCAGTGAGGACAGGGCGGCTAGCTATGGCTACACCTTC
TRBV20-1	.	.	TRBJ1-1	CSASSRWSVNTEAFF	TGCAGTGCTAGTTCTCGTTGGTCGGTGAACACTGAAGCTTTCTTT
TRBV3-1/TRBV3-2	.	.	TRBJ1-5	CASSQGGGYSNQPQHF	TGTGCCAGCAGCCAAGGAGGGGGATATAGCAATCAGCCCCAGCATTTT
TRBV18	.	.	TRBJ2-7	CASSPPGLLSYEQYF	TGTGCCAGCTCACCACCGGGACTCCTCTCCTACGAGCAGTACTTC
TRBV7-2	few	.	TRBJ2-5	CASSSRTLVQTQYF	TGTGCCAGCAGCTCCCGGACTTTAGTTCAGACCCAGTACTTC
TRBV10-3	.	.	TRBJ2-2	CAIRGALNTGELFF	TGTGCCATCAGGGGGGCTTTGAACACCGGGGAGCTGTTTTTT
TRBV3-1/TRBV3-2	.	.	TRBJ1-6	CASSQGAKILHF	TGTGCCAGCAGCCAAGGAGCGAAGATACTCCACTTT
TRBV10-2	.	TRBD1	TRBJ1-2	CASTNRGGTNYGYTF	TGCGCCAGCACCAACAGGGGGGGGACTAACTATGGCTACACCTTC
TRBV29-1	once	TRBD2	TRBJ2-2	CSVGTSSSGELFF	TGCAGCGTTGGGACTAGCAGTTCCGGGGAGCTGTTTTTT
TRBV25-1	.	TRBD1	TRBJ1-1	CASAVDRAYVEAFF	TGTGCCAGTGCGGTTGACAGGGCGTATGTTGAAGCTTTCTTT
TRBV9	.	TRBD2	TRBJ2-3	CASSEGLAPDTQYF	TGTGCCAGCAGCGAAGGACTAGCGCCAGATACGCAGTATTTT
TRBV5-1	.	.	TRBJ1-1	CASSLGVHAEAFF	TGCGCCAGCAGCTTAGGAGTCCACGCTGAAGCTTTCTTT
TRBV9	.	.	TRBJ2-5	CASSALDVTGLDTQYF	TGTGCCAGCAGCGCCTTAGATGTGACAGGCCTGGACACCCAGTACTTC
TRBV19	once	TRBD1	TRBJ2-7	CASSILGQGHDEQYF	TGTGCCAGTAGTATTCTCGGACAGGGGCACGACGAGCAGTACTTC
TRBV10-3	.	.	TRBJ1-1	CASTGLPNTEAFF	TGTGCCTCCACTGGACTTCCGAACACTGAAGCTTTCTTT
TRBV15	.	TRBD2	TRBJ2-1	CATSRDVTSGINNEQFF	TGTGCCACCAGCAGAGATGTGACTAGCGGGATCAACAATGAGCAGTTCTTC
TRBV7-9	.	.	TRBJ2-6	CASSRDFSGANVLTF	TGTGCCAGCAGCCGGGACTTCTCTGGGGCCAACGTCCTGACTTTC
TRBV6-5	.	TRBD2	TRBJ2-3	CASSDQREADTQYF	TGTGCCAGCAGCGACCAGCGGGAGGCAGATACGCAGTATTTT
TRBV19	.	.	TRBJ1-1	CASSEGVNTEAFF	TGTGCCAGTAGCGAAGGGGTAAACACTGAAGCTTTCTTT
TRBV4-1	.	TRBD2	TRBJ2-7	CASSQGERGTFYEQYF	TGCGCCAGCAGCCAAGGAGAGCGGGGAACTTTTTACGAGCAGTACTTC
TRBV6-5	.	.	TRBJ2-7	CASEASGGVEQYF	TGTGCCAGTGAGGCCTCAGGAGGGGTCGAGCAGTACTTC
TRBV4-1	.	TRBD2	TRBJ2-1	CASSPPVRGRAFGEQFF	TGCGCCAGCAGCCCCCCCGTACGCGGGAGGGCCTTCGGTGAGCAGTTCTTC
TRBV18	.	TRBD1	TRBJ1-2	CASSPTGGGNYGYTF	TGTGCCAGCTCACCGACAGGGGGCGGTAACTATGGCTACACCTTC
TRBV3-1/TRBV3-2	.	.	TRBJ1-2	CASSQARSGGRGNFYGYTF	TGTGCCAGCAGTCAGGCCCGTTCGGGGGGCAGAGGGAATTTCTATGGCTACACCTTC
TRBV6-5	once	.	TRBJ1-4	CASSYTGTAGEKLFF	TGTGCCAGCAGTTACACCGGGACTGCTGGAGAAAAACTGTTTTTT
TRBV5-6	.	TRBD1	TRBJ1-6	CASSRDSFYSPLHF	TGTGCCAGCAGCCGGGACAGCTTTTACTCACCCCTCCACTTT
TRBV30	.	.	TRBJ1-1	CAWRNGRNTEAFF	TGTGCCTGGAGGAACGGTCGCAACACTGAAGCTTTCTTT
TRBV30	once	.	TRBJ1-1	CAWNSGGTEAFF	TGTGCCTGGAACAGCGGGGGGACTGAAGCTTTCTTT
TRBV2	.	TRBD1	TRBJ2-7	CASRPQGDEQYF	TGTGCCAGCAGACCACAGGGGGACGAGCAGTACTTC
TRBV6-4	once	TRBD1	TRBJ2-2	CASSALGTAYNGELFF	TGTGCCAGCAGCGCCCTCGGGACAGCGTATAACGGGGAGCTGTTTTTT
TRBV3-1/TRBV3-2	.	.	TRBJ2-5	CASNFAGTQETQYF	TGTGCCAGCAATTTTGCGGGGACGCAAGAGACCCAGTACTTC
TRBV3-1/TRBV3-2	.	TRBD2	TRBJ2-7	CASSQMILAGGTEQYF	TGTGCCAGCAGCCAAATGATACTAGCGGGAGGGACCGAGCAGTACTTC
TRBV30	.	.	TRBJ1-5	CAWSTGRDQPQHF	TGTGCCTGGAGTACAGGCCGGGATCAGCCCCAGCATTTT
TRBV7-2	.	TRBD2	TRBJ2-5	CASSYGLAGGPKETQYF	TGTGCCAGCAGCTACGGACTAGCGGGAGGGCCTAAAGAGACCCAGTACTTC
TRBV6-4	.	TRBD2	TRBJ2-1	CASSEDLREQYNEQFF	TGTGCCAGCAGTGAGGACTTGCGGGAGCAATACAATGAGCAGTTCTTC
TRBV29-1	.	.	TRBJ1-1	CSVLGRFTEAFF	TGCAGCGTGCTAGGGAGATTCACTGAAGCTTTCTTT
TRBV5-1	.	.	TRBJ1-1	CASSLYGGNTEAFF	TGCGCCAGCAGCTTGTATGGAGGGAACACTGAAGCTTTCTTT
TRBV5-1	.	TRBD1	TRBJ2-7	CASSRTQGAGEQYF	TGCGCCAGCAGCCGCACACAGGGGGCGGGCGAGCAGTACTTC
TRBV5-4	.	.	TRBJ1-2	CASSRATGRVYGYTF	TGTGCCAGCAGCCGTGCGACGGGCAGGGTCTATGGCTACACCTTC
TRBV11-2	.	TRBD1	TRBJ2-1	CASSLGDRVGEQFF	TGTGCCAGCAGCTTAGGGGACAGGGTCGGTGAGCAGTTCTTC
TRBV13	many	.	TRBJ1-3	CASSLQLLNTIYF	TGTGCCAGCAGCTTACAACTTCTAAACACCATATATTTT
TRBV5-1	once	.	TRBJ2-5	CASSLGGPLETQYF	TGCGCCAGCAGCTTGGGGGGCCCCTTGGAGACCCAGTACTTC
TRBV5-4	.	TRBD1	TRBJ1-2	CASSLIRTGDYGYTF	TGTGCCAGCAGCTTGATCCGGACAGGGGACTATGGCTACACCTTC
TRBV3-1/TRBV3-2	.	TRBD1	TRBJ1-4	CASSPGTGVNEKLFF	TGTGCCAGCAGCCCTGGGACAGGGGTTAATGAAAAACTGTTTTTT
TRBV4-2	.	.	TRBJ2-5	CASSHVAEWGRETQYF	TGTGCCAGCAGCCACGTGGCGGAGTGGGGCCGGGAGACCCAGTACTTC
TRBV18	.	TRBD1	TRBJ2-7	CASSPPATGSHEQYF	TGTGCCAGCTCGCCCCCGGCGACAGGGTCCCACGAGCAGTACTTC
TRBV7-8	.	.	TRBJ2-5	CASSSPVGVETQYF	TGTGCCAGCAGCTCCCCGGTGGGCGTAGAGACCCAGTACTTC
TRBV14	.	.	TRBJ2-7	CASSQDKRQPGAISYEQYF	TGTGCCAGCAGCCAAGATAAGCGGCAGCCAGGGGCCATCTCCTACGAGCAGTACTTC
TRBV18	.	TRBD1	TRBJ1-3	CASSPNPGQSSGNTIYF	TGTGCCAGCTCACCTAACCCGGGACAGAGCTCTGGAAACACCATATATTTT
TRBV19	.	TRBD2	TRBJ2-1	CASSTGLGKYNEQFF	TGTGCCAGTAGTACCGGACTAGGGAAATACAATGAGCAGTTCTTC
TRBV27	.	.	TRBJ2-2	CASSLRGAHTGELFF	TGTGCCAGCAGTTTAAGGGGCGCACACACCGGGGAGCTGTTTTTT
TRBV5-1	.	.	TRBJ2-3	CASRRVAGLTDTQYF	TGCGCCAGCAGGCGTGTGGCGGGGCTCACAGATACGCAGTATTTT
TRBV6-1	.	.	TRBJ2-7	CASSDYLYYEQYF	TGTGCCAGCAGTGATTATCTCTACTACGAGCAGTACTTC
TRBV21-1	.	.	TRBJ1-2	CASSKGSVSGTAYGYTF	TGTGCCAGCAGCAAAGGTAGCGTGTCCGGGACAGCCTATGGCTACACCTTC
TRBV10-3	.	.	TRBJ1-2	CAISQGRDYGYTF	TGTGCCATCAGTCAGGGGAGGGACTATGGCTACACCTTC
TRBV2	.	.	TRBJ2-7	CASSVSLGEQYF	TGTGCCAGCAGTGTCTCACTCGGCGAGCAGTACTTC
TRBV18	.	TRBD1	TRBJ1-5	CASSATGTEEGGQPQHF	TGTGCCAGCTCGGCAACCGGGACAGAGGAGGGAGGTCAGCCCCAGCATTTT
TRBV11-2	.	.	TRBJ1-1	CASSSTVNTEAFF	TGTGCCAGCAGCTCGACTGTGAACACTGAAGCTTTCTTT
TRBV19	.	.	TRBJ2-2	CASSIDRGTGELFF	TGTGCCAGTAGTATAGACAGGGGAACCGGGGAGCTGTTTTTT